The 25 T cell receptor beta chains reported below all come from one sample, sequenced in a study of siplizumab effects on memory and regulatory T cells. Assay used: immunoSEQ multiplex PCR; TCRdb lists only in-frame clones, some missing. The repertoire holds some 73,000 clones, 85% to 95% seen once, with 4.5% to 6.5% in the top ten. What was sequenced was CD8+ T cells sorted from blood. The receptor set was obtained from a human donor in good health.

This sequence joins TRBV4-1 and TRBJ1-5; D is uncertain. This CDR3 is 14 amino acids long. CDR1 MGHRA and CDR2 YSYEKL come from the germline V gene. Trimming took 1 base from V and 5 from J, leaving 9 bases between them. The CDR3 loop reads CASSQVGGDQPQHF. The CDR3, as DNA: TGCGCCAGCAGCCAAGTCGGCGGGGATCAGCCCCAGCATTTT.

Remarks on this clone: At one end, the junction sequence differs from germline, possibly due to a read error. In the same sample, other DNA sequences code for this CDR3. The V call is TRBV15, the J call TRBJ2-7; D is possibly TRBD1 or TRBD2 (5 bases each). CDR1 and CDR2 (germline): LNHNV, YYDKDF (reference sequence). The CDR3 is made up of 16 amino acids. The CDR3 spells CATSTRGGSLPWEQYF. CDR3 sequence (DNA): TGTGCTACCAGCACCCGTGGGGGAAGCCTACCCTGGGAGCAGTACTTC.

The rearrangement joins TRBV6-4 to TRBJ1-1; 8 nucleotides align to TRBD1. CDR1 is MRHNA and CDR2 is SNTAGT in the germline V gene. V lost 4 bases, J lost 5 bases, and 9 bases stayed unmatched. The CDR3 extends over 15 amino acids. CDR3 sequence (DNA): TGTGCCAGCAGTGCCTTTCAGGGGGCAGCGACTGAAGCTTTCTTT. Translating gives CASSAFQGAATEAFF.

The J gene is TRBJ1-1, the V gene TRBV4-1; tentative D call: TRBD1 (5 bases). V lost 3 bases and J 8 bases, leaving 7 bases between the germline ends. This CDR3 is built from 11 residues. The germline CDR1 and CDR2 sequences are MGHRA and YSYEKL. The CDR3 loop reads CASSQGGEAFF. The DNA for the CDR3 is TGCGCCAGCAGCCAGGGGGGGGAAGCTTTCTTT.

V and J are TRBV4-1 and TRBJ2-7; D not certain. This CDR3 is built from 13 residues. Trimming cost V 1 base and J 7 bases, with 11 bases left between them. Germline V gene lookup returns CDR1 MGHRA and CDR2 YSYEKL. The CDR3 bases are TGCGCCAGCAGCCAAGCCAAAGGGTATGAGCAGTACTTC. Translation gives CASSQAKGYEQYF.

CDR3 sequence (DNA): TGTGCCACCCGACAGGGGGCAACTGAAGCTTTCTTT. Amino acid sequence: CATRQGATEAFF. The chain uses TRBV19 and TRBJ1-1, with 10 bases that match TRBD1. Per the germline V gene, CDR1 is LNHDA and CDR2 is SQIVND (reference sequence). The V and J ends lost 10 bases and 5 bases, in that order; junction bases with no gene match: 4. CDR3 size: 12 residues.

This clone appeared once. The V gene is TRBV28, the J gene TRBJ2-7; D is unclear. Looked up from germline, CDR1 is MDHEN and CDR2 is SYDVKM. This CDR3 is 12 amino acids long. V shed 3 bases and J shed 5 bases, with 8 bases lying between them. This CDR3 is CASSLAPHEQYF. The CDR3 bases are TGTGCCAGCAGTTTGGCACCCCACGAGCAGTACTTC.

For this clone: Other DNA variants within this sample encode the same CDR3. V and J are TRBV7-3 and TRBJ1-1, with D unresolved. Trimming stripped 3 bases from V and 2 bases from J, with 4 bases between. Germline V gives CDR1 SGHTA, CDR2 FQGTGA. The CDR3 loop spans 12 amino acids. This CDR3 is CASSFGNTEAFF. CDR3 nucleotides: TGTGCCAGCAGCTTCGGCAACACTGAAGCTTTCTTT. The variable domain in full, completed from reference TRBV7-3 and TRBJ1-1, reads GAGVSQTPSNKVTEKGKYVELRCDPISGHTALYWYRQSLGQGPEFLIYFQGTGAADDSGLPNDRFFAVRPEGSVSTLKIQRTERGDSAVYLCASSFGNTEAFFGQGTRLTVV.

The chain combines TRBV28 with TRBJ2-7; 9 bases align to TRBD1. CDR3 length: 16 residues. V lost 5 bases, J lost 2 bases, and 10 bases stayed unmatched. The germline CDR1 and CDR2 sequences are MDHEN and SYDVKM. CDR3 in DNA: TGTGCCAGCAGTCCCTACCTGGGGACAGGGCCCTACGAGCAGTACTTC. This encodes CASSPYLGTGPYEQYF.

This clone was seen only once. The chain employs TRBV27 and TRBJ1-4; tentatively, D is TRBD1 (5 bases). This CDR3 is 15 amino acids long. Germline CDR1 reads MNHEY; CDR2 reads SMNVEV (reference sequence). V dropped 3 bases and J dropped 8 bases, with 16 bases sitting between them. DNA for the CDR3: TGTGCCAGCAGTTTCTACTGGCAGGGAAGGGAAAAACTGTTTTTT. Translation gives CASSFYWQGREKLFF.

The table lists this clone with a few counts. V usage is TRBV27 and J usage is TRBJ1-5; TRBD1 matches 7 bases. Germline assignment: CDR1 MNHEY and CDR2 SMNVEV (reference sequence). The V gene end was trimmed by 6 bases and the J gene end by 0 bases; junction bases not matched to a gene: 5. This CDR3 spans 15 amino acids. In DNA, the CDR3 is TGTGCCAGCAGCCCCAGGGGGAATAGCAATCAGCCCCAGCATTTT. It is translated as CASSPRGNSNQPQHF.

The chain joins TRBV6-1 to TRBJ1-1; D ambiguous. Germline V gene sequence: CDR1 MNHNS, CDR2 SASEGT. This CDR3 is 10 amino acids long. V was shortened by 7 bases and J by 4 bases, with 4 bases between the two germline ends. CDR3: CASNPTEAFF. The CDR3 nucleotides are TGTGCCAGCAACCCCACTGAAGCTTTCTTT.

This chain uses TRBV7-9 with TRBJ2-2; 8 bases map to TRBD1. This CDR3 contains 14 residues. Germline V lookup: CDR1 SEHNR, CDR2 FQNEAQ (reference sequence). V gave up 5 bases and J gave up 4 bases; unmatched junction bases: 3. This CDR3 reads CASSDRGVTGELFF. CDR3 bases: TGTGCCAGCAGCGACAGGGGAGTCACCGGGGAGCTGTTTTTT.

The rearrangement joins TRBV29-1 to TRBJ1-1; D ambiguous. Trimming shortened V by 3 bases and J by 0 bases, and 8 bases separated the two germline ends. The CDR3 is 13 amino acids. Germline lookup yields CDR1 SQVTM and CDR2 ANQGSEA. CDR3: CSVETDMNTEAFF. The CDR3 DNA follows: TGCAGCGTTGAGACGGATATGAACACTGAAGCTTTCTTT. Based on the CDR3 plus reference TRBV29-1 and TRBJ1-1, the full variable domain is SAVISQKPSRDICQRGTSLTIQCQVDSQVTMMFWYRQQPGQSLTLIATANQGSEATYESGFVIDKFPISRPNLTFSTLTVSNMSPEDSSIYLCSVETDMNTEAFFGQGTRLTVV.

The chain combines TRBV9 with TRBJ1-1; D may be TRBD1 (5 bases). This CDR3 spans 14 amino acids. Germline V gene lookup returns CDR1 SGDLS and CDR2 YYNGEE. V was trimmed by 0 bases and J by 3 bases, leaving 9 bases between them. The CDR3 loop is CASSVEGSDTEAFF. In nucleotides, the CDR3 is TGTGCCAGCAGCGTAGAGGGGAGTGACACTGAAGCTTTCTTT.

This sequence joins TRBV15 and TRBJ2-3; 9 bases match TRBD2. After removal of 1 base from V and 3 bases from J, the junction contained 8 bases not matched to a gene. Germline V CDR1 and CDR2: LNHNV, YYDKDF (reference sequence). The CDR3 consists of 17 residues. CDR3: CATSRASLTSGTDTQYF. DNA of the CDR3: TGTGCCACCAGCAGAGCAAGTTTGACTAGCGGAACAGATACGCAGTATTTT.

The chain couples TRBV6-5 to TRBJ2-7; D unresolved. This CDR3 comprises 11 residues. V lost 5 bases to trimming and J lost 2 bases, with 4 bases between them. Germline loops: CDR1 MNHEY, CDR2 SVGAGI. CDR3 nucleotide sequence: TGTGCCAGCAGTCCGGCCTACGAGCAGTACTTC. As protein: CASSPAYEQYF.

This sequence joins TRBV27 and TRBJ2-1, with D possibly TRBD1 on 6 matching bases. The germline V and J ends were trimmed by 6 bases and 6 bases, with 12 bases remaining between them. Germline assignment: CDR1 MNHEY and CDR2 SMNVEV (reference sequence). This CDR3 is 13 amino acids long. The chain's CDR3 is CASSPTGSNEQFF. In DNA, the CDR3 is TGTGCCAGCAGCCCAACAGGGAGCAATGAGCAGTTCTTC.

This chain uses TRBV7-9 with TRBJ2-2; no definite D call. Trimming took off 3 bases at V and 2 bases at J, with 4 bases between the two ends. The CDR3 is 13 amino acids. Germline V gene data show CDR1 as SEHNR and CDR2 as FQNEAQ (reference sequence). CDR3 residues: CASSFSNTGELFF. For the CDR3, the DNA is TGTGCCAGCAGCTTCAGTAACACCGGGGAGCTGTTTTTT.

V is TRBV19 and J is TRBJ1-2; D gene unclear. The V end was cut by 3 bases, the J end by 8 bases, with 22 bases between. In germline, CDR1 is LNHDA, CDR2 SQIVND (reference sequence). The CDR3 consists of 16 residues. CDR3 DNA sequence: TGTGCCAGTAGTATTCTACCGAAACCCTCCTCGGGGGGCTACACCTTC. It yields the protein CASSILPKPSSGGYTF.

This clone was seen only once. The chain uses TRBV28 and TRBJ1-2, with TRBD1 matching over 11 bases. With V trimmed by 6 bases and J by 7 bases, 7 bases remained unmatched. Germline loops: CDR1 MDHEN, CDR2 SYDVKM. The CDR3 has 14 amino acids. The CDR3 bases are TGTGCCAGCAGACTCGGACAGGGGGCGAGTGGCTACACCTTC. Translated, it gives CASRLGQGASGYTF.

The V call is TRBV30, the J call TRBJ2-3; the D gene is possibly TRBD2 (6 bases). Germline-derived CDR1 and CDR2 are GTSNPN and SVGIG (reference sequence). Trimming took 2 bases from V and 4 from J, leaving 13 bases between them. The CDR3 consists of 14 residues. CDR3 protein: CAWSPLGTSDTQYF. The CDR3 DNA reads as TGTGCCTGGAGTCCCCTAGGGACTTCAGATACGCAGTATTTT.

The chain joins TRBV9 to TRBJ2-5; D remains ambiguous. V was trimmed by 0 bases and J by 1 base, leaving 7 bases between them. The CDR3 loop spans 14 amino acids. Germline lookup yields CDR1 SGDLS and CDR2 YYNGEE. The CDR3 DNA sequence: TGTGCCAGCAGCGTAGAGAGTCCCCAAGAGACCCAGTACTTC. Translated: CASSVESPQETQYF.

V gene TRBV21-1 combines with J gene TRBJ1-2; whether TRBD1, the table's D call, matches the DNA was not checked. TRBV21-1 corresponds to a pseudogene. This CDR3 has 15 residues. The CDR3: CASSKVGPGGYGYTF. For the CDR3, the DNA is TGTGCCAGCAGCAAAGTGGGTCCAGGGGGGTATGGCTACACCTTC.

As for this clone: Other nucleotide sequences from this sample produce the same CDR3. This chain joins TRBV5-6 and TRBJ2-7, with D hard to call. V lost 4 bases, J lost 3 bases, and 5 bases lay in between. Germline CDR1 SGHDT, CDR2 YYEEEE. The CDR3 length is 11 residues. CDR3 nucleotide sequence: TGTGCCAGCAGCGTTAGCTACGAGCAGTACTTC. This translates into CASSVSYEQYF.